The 10 T cell receptor beta chains presented below share a single source sample, sequenced in a study of response to subunit inactivated influenza vaccine (dated by TCRdb to 2016 to 2019). Libraries were made using RT-PCR. The instrument given in TCRdb is Illumina HiSeq 2500. TCRdb handled the public reads itself, with Q25 trimming in fastp and clone calling in MiXCR, and kept productive beta chains. Each CDR3 protein appears once, grouped with its most common genes and DNA. The sample includes roughly 570,000 distinct CDR3 sequences, with roughly 15% observed a single time. Roughly 11% of the sample is held by the ten biggest clonotypes. This material consisted of PBMCs from blood, taken 11 to 12 days after vaccination. The source is a middle-aged man who received an inactivated influenza vaccine. Donor details come from another sample of the same person, matched by shared clones.

About this clonotype itself: A much larger clonotype is one base distant, so this may be a read error. The J gene is TRBJ1-2, the V gene TRBV4-1; 9 positions agree with TRBD1. The CDR3 is 15 residues long. CDR1 is MGHRA, CDR2 YSYEKL, per germline. In nucleotides, the CDR3 is TGCGCCGGCAGCCAAGTGGGACAGGGTAACTATGGCTACACCTTC. It is translated as CAGSQVGQGNYGYTF.

This clonotype was recorded only once. The chain uses TRBV7-9 and TRBJ2-2, with D possibly being TRBD1 (5 bases). The CDR3 sequence is 17 residues long. Germline V lookup: CDR1 SEHNR, CDR2 FQNEAQ (reference sequence). Trimming took off 2 bases at V and 0 bases at J, with 13 bases between the two ends. CDR3 residues: CASSLNSYRSNTGELFF. The CDR3 nucleotides are TGTGCCAGCAGCTTAAATTCGTACAGGTCGAACACCGGGGAGCTGTTTTTT.

This clonotype has a handful of counts. The chain employs TRBV29-1 and TRBJ2-5, with a possible D match to TRBD1 (5 bases). The V end was cut by 6 bases, the J end by 2 bases, with 16 bases between. Germline CDR1 is SQVTM and CDR2 is ANQGSEA. The CDR3 is made up of 14 amino acids. CDR3 sequence reads: CSVGYRQIQETQYF. In nucleotides, the CDR3 is TGCAGCGTCGGCTATAGACAGATACAAGAGACCCAGTACTTC.

V gene TRBV6-1 combines with J gene TRBJ1-1; tentatively, D is TRBD1 (6 bases). V lost 6 bases to trimming and J lost 0 bases, with 17 bases between them. The V gene's germline CDR1 is MNHNS and CDR2 SASEGT. The CDR3 loop spans 16 amino acids. The DNA of the CDR3 is TGTGCCAGCAGGCAAAGAACGGGACACCTGAACACTGAAGCTTTCTTT. Amino acid sequence: CASRQRTGHLNTEAFF.

The table lists this clonotype with many counts. The V call is TRBV4-2, the J call TRBJ1-4; TRBD1 matches at 9 bases. V shed 2 bases and J 6 bases; nucleotides not matched to a gene: 7. In germline, CDR1 is LGHNA, CDR2 YNFKEQ. CDR3 length: 16 residues. CDR3 loop: CASSQHSRDRDEKLFF. The CDR3 region has the DNA TGTGCCAGCAGCCAACACTCTCGGGACAGGGATGAAAAACTGTTTTTT.

This clonotype was counted many times. The chain couples TRBV5-1 to TRBJ2-1; maybe TRBD1 (5 bases). The germline gives CDR1 SGHRS, CDR2 YFSETQ. The V gene lost 1 base and the J gene lost 7 bases, with 15 bases spanning the gap. The CDR3 is made up of 15 amino acids. Here the CDR3 DNA reads TGCGCCAGCAGCTTGCAGGGTGCGGTGGTAAATGAGCAGTTCTTC. This translates into CASSLQGAVVNEQFF.

This clonotype was counted only a few times. This chain links TRBV9 with TRBJ1-6; unclear D gene. Trimming shortened V by 3 bases and J by 8 bases, and 12 bases separated the two germline ends. Germline V gene data show CDR1 as SGDLS and CDR2 as YYNGEE. The CDR3 consists of 14 residues. The CDR3 spells CASSGRPGDSPLHF. The DNA of the CDR3 is TGTGCCAGCAGCGGTCGTCCCGGCGATTCACCCCTCCACTTT. The complete variable domain, with remaining parts taken from reference TRBV9 and TRBJ1-6, reads DSGVTQTPKHLITATGQRVTLRCSPRSGDLSVYWYQQSLDQGLQFLIQYYNGEERAKGNILERFSAQQFPDLHSELNLSSLELGDSALYFCASSGRPGDSPLHFGNGTRLTVT.

This clonotype was detected only a few times. This chain links TRBV18 with TRBJ2-1; 11 positions match TRBD2. V shed 2 bases and J 7 bases; nucleotides not matched to a gene: 10. The CDR3 consists of 17 residues. Germline-derived CDR1 and CDR2 are KGHSH and LQKENI. As DNA, the CDR3 is TGTGCCAGCTCACCAAGGGGCCTAGCGGGGGGAAAAAATGAGCAGTTCTTC. This translates into CASSPRGLAGGKNEQFF.

V is TRBV10-3 and J is TRBJ2-2, with TRBD2 matching 7 bases. This CDR3 contains 12 residues. J lost 6 bases, V lost 7 bases, and 2 bases had no gene match. CDR1 ENHRY and CDR2 SYGVKD come from the germline V gene. CDR3 DNA: TGTGCCATCATGCGGGAGTCCGGGGAGCTGTTTTTT. Protein sequence: CAIMRESGELFF.

This clonotype was picked up a small number of times. This chain connects TRBV6-2 or TRBV6-3 to TRBJ2-7, with TRBD2 identical over 7 bases. The junction had 7 bases not matched to a gene; V was cut back by 6 bases and J by 2 bases. The CDR3 sequence is 14 residues long. Per germline, CDR1 MNHEY and CDR2 SVGEGT. The CDR3 loop is CASRNGGKPYEQYF. The CDR3 DNA reads TGTGCCAGCAGAAACGGGGGGAAGCCCTACGAGCAGTACTTC.